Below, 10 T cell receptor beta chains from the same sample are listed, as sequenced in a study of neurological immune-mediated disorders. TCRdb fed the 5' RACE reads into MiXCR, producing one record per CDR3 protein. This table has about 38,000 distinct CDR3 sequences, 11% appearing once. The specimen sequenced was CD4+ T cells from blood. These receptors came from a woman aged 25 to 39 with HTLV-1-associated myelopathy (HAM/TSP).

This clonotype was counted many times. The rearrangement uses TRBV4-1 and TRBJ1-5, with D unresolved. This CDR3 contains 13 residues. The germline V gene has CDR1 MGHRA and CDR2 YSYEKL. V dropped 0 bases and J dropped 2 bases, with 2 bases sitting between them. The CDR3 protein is CASSQDGNQPQHF. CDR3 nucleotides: TGCGCCAGCAGCCAAGACGGCAATCAGCCCCAGCATTTT.

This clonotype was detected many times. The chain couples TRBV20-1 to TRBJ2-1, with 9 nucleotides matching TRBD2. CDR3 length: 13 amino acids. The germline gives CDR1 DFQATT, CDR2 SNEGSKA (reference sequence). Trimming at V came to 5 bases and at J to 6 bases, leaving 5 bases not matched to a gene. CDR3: CSAWGTSRNEQFF. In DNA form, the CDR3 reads TGCAGTGCTTGGGGGACTAGCCGCAATGAGCAGTTCTTC.

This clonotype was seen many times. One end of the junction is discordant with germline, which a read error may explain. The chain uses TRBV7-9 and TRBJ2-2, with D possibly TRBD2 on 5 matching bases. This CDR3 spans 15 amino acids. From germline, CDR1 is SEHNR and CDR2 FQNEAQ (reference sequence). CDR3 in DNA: TGTGCCAGCAGCATAGCGCGCTTAAACACCGGGGAGCTGTTTTTT. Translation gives CASSIARLNTGELFF.

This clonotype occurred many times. In DNA form, the CDR3 reads TGTGCCAGCAGTTCCTCTTTAGTCTGGGCCATGAACACTGAAGCTTTCTTT. Encoded protein: CASSSSLVWAMNTEAFF. J is TRBJ1-1 and V is TRBV12-3 or TRBV12-4; the D is unclear. The germline V and J ends were trimmed by 4 bases and 0 bases, with 18 bases remaining between them. The CDR3 sequence is 17 residues long.

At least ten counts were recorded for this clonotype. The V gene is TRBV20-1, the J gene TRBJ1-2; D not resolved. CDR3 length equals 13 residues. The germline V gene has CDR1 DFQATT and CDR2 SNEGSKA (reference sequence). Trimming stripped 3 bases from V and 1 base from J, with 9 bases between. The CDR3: CSASRELNYGYTF. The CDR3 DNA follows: TGCAGTGCTAGTCGGGAACTTAACTATGGCTACACCTTC.

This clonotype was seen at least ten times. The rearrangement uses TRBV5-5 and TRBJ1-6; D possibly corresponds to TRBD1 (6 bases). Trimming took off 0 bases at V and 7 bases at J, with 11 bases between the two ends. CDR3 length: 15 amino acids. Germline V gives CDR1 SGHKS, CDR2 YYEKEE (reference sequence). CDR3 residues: CASSLESRGNSPLHF. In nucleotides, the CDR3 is TGTGCCAGCAGCTTGGAGTCGAGGGGGAATTCACCCCTCCACTTT.

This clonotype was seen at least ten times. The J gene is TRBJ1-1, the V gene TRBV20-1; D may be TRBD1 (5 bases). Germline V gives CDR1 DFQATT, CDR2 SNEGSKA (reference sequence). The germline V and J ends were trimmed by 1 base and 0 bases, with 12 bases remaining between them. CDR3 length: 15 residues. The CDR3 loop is CSARVRQTMNTEAFF. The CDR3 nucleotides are TGCAGTGCTAGAGTGAGACAGACCATGAACACTGAAGCTTTCTTT.

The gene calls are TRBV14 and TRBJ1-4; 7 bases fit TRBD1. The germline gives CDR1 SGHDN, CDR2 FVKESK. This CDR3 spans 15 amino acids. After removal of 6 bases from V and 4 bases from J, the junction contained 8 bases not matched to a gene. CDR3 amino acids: CASRRTGQHNEKLFF. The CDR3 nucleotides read TGTGCCAGCAGGAGAACGGGACAGCATAATGAAAAACTGTTTTTT.

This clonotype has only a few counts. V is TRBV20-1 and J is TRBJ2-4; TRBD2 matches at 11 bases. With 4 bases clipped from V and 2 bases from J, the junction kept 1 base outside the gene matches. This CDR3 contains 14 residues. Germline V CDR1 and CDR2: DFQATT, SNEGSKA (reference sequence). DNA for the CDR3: TGCAGTGCTATAGCGGGGGGGCCCAAAAACATTCAGTACTTC. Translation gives CSAIAGGPKNIQYF.

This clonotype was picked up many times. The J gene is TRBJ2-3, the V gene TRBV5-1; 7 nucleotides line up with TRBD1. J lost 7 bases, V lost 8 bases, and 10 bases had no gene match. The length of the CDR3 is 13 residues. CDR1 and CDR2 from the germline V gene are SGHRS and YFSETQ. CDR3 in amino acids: CASGTESSHTQYF. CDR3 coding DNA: TGCGCCAGTGGGACAGAGTCTTCTCATACGCAGTATTTT. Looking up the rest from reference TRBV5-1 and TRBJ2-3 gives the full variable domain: KAGVTQTPRYLIKTRGQQVTLSCSPISGHRSVSWYQQTPGQGLQFLFEYFSETQRNKGNFPGRFSGRQFSNSRSEMNVSTLELGDSALYLCASGTESSHTQYFGPGTRLTVL.